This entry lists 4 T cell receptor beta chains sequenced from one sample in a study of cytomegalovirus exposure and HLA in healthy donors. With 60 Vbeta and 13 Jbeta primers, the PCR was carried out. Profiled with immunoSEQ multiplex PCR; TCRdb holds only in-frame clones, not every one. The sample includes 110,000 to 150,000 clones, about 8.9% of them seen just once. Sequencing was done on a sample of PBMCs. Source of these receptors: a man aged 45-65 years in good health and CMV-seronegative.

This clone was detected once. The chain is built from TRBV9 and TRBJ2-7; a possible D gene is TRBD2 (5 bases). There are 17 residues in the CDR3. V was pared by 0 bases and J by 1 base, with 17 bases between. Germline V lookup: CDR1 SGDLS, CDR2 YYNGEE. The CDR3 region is CASSVASGGLGSYEQYF. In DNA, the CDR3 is TGTGCCAGCAGCGTAGCTTCAGGCGGGCTGGGATCCTACGAGCAGTACTTC.

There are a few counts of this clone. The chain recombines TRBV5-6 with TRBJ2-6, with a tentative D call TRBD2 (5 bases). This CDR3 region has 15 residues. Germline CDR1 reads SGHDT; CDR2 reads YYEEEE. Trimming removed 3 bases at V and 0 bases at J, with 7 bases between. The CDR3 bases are TGTGCCAGCAGCTACGGAGGCTCTGGGGCCAACGTCCTGACTTTC. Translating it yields CASSYGGSGANVLTF.

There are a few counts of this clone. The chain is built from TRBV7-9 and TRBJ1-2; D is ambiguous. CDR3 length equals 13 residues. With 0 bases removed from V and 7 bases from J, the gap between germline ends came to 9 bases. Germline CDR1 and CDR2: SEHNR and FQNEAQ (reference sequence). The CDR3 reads CASSLALDGGYTF. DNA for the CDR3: TGTGCCAGCAGCTTAGCCCTAGATGGTGGCTACACCTTC.

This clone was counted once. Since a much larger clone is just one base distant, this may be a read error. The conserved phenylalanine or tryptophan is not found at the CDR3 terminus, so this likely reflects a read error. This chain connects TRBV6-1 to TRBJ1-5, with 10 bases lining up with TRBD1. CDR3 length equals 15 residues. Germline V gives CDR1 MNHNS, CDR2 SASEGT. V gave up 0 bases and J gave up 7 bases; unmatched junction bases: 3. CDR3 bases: TGTGCCAGCAGTGAAGCGGGACAGGGGCTACAGCCCCAGCATGTT. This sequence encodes CASSEAGQGLQPQHV.